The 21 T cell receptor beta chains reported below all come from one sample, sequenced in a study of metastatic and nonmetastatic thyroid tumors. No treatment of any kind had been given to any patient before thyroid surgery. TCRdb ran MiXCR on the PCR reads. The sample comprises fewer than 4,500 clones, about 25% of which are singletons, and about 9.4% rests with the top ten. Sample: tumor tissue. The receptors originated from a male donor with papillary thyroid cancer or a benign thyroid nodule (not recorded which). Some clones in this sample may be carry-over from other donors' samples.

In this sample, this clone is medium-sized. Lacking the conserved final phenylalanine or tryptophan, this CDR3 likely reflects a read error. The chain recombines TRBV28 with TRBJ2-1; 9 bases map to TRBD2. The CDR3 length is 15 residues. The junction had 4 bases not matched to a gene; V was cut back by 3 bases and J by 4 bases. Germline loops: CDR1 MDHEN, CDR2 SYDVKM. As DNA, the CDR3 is TGTGCCAGCAGTTTGGGCGGGAGGGTGTACAATGAGCAGTTCCTC. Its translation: CASSLGGRVYNEQFL.

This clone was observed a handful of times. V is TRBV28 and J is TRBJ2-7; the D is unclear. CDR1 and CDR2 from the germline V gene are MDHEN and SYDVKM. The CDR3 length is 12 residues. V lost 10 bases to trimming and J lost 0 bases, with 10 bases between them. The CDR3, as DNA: TGTGCCACCGCCTACAGCTCCTACGAGCAGTACTTC. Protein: CATAYSSYEQYF.

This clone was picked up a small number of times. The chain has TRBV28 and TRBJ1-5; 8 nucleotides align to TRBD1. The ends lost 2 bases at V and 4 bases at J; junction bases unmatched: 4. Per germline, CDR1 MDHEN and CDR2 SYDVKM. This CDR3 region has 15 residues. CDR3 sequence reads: CASSLNYRGNQPQHF. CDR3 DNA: TGTGCCAGCAGTTTAAATTACAGGGGGAATCAGCCCCAGCATTTT.

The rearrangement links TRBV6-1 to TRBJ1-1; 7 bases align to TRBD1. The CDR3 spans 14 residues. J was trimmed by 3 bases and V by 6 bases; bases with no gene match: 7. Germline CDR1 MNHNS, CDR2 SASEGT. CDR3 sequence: CASRIGGEDTEAFF. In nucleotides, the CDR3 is TGTGCCAGCAGAATAGGGGGCGAGGACACTGAAGCTTTCTTT.

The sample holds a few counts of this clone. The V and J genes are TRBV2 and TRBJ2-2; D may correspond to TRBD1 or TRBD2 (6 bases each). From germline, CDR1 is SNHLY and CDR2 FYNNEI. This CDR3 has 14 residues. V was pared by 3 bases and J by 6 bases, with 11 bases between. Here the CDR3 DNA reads TGTGCCAGCAGTGATCGAAGGGGGGCCGGGGAGCTGTTTTTT. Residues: CASSDRRGAGELFF.

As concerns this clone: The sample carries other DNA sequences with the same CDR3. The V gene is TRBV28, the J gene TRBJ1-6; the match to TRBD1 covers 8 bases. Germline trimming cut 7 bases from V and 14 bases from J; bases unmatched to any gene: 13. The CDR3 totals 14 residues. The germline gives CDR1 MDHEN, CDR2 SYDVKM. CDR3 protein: CASTRTGIFLALHF. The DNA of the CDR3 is TGTGCCAGCACCCGGACAGGGATTTTCTTGGCCCTCCACTTT.

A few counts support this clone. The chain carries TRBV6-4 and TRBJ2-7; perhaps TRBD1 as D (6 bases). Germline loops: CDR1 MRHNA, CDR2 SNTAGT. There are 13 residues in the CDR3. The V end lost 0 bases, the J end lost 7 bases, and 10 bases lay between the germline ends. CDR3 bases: TGTGCCAGCAGTGACTCGGTTCAGGGGGAGCAGTACTTC. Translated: CASSDSVQGEQYF.

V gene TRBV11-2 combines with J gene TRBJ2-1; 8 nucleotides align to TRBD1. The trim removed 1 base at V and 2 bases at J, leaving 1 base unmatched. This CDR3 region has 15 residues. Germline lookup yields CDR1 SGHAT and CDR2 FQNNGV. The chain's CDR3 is CASSLGTGTYNEQFF. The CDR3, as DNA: TGTGCCAGCAGCTTAGGGACAGGGACCTACAATGAGCAGTTCTTC.

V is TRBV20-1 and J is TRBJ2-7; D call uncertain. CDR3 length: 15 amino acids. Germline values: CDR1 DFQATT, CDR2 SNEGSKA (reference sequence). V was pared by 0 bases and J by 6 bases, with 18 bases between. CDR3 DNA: TGCAGTGCTAGAGATCAGAGGTACATGGCGTCCGAGCAGTACTTC. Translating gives CSARDQRYMASEQYF.

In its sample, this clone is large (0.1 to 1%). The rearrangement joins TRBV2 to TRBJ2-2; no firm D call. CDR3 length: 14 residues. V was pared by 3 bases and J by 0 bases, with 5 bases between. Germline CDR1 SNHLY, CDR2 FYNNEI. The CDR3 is CASSDSSNTGELFF. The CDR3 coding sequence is TGTGCCAGCAGTGACAGTTCGAACACCGGGGAGCTGTTTTTT.

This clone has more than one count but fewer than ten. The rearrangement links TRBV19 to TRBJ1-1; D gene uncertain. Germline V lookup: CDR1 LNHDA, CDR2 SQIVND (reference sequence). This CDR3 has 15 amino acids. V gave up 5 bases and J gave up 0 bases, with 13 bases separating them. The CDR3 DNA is TGTGCCAGTAGTCTTACCTCATACTTGAACACTGAAGCTTTCTTT. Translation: CASSLTSYLNTEAFF.

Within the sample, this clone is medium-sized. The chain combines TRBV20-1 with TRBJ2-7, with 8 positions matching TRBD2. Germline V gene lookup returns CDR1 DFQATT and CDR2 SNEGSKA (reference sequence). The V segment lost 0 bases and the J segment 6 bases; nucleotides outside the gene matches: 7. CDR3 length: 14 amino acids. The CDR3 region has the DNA TGCAGTGCTAGAGATAAGGGACTAGGGAGCGAGCAGTACTTC. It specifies CSARDKGLGSEQYF.

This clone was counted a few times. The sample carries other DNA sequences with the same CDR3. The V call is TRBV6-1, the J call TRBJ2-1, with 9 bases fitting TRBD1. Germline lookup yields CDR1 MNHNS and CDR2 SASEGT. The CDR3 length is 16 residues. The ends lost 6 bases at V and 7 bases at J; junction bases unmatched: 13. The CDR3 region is CASREKPGQGYNEQFF. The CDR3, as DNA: TGTGCCAGCAGAGAAAAACCGGGACAGGGATATAATGAGCAGTTCTTC.

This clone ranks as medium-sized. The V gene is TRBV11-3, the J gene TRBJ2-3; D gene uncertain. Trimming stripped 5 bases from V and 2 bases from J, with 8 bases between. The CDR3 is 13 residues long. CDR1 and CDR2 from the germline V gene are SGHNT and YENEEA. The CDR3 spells CASSPSFTDTQYF. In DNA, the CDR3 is TGTGCCAGCAGCCCGAGCTTCACAGATACGCAGTATTTT.

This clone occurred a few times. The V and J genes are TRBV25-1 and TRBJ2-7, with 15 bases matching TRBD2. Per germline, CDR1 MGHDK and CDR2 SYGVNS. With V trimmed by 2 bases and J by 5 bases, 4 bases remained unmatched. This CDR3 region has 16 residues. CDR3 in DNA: TGTGCCAGCAGTGAAGAGGGACTAGCGGGAGGTCACGAGCAGTACTTC. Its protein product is CASSEEGLAGGHEQYF.

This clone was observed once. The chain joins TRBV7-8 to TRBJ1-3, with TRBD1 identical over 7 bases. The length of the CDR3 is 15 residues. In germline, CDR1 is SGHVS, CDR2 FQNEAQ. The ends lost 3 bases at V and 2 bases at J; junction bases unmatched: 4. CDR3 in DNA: TGTGCCAGCAGCTTCCAACAGGGGCCTGGAAACACCATATATTTT. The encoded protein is CASSFQQGPGNTIYF.

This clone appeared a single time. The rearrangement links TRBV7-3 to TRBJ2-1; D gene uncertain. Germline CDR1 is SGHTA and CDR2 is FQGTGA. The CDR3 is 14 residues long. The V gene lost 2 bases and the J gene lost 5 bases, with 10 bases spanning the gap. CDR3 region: CASSLRQRDNEQFF. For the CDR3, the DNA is TGTGCCAGCAGCTTACGACAACGGGACAATGAGCAGTTCTTC.

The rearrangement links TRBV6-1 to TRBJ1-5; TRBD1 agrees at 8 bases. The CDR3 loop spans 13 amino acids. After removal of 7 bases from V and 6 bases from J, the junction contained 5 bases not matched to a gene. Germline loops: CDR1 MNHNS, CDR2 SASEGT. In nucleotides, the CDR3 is TGTGCCAGCACCTGGACAGGGTTTCAGCCCCAGCATTTT. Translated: CASTWTGFQPQHF.

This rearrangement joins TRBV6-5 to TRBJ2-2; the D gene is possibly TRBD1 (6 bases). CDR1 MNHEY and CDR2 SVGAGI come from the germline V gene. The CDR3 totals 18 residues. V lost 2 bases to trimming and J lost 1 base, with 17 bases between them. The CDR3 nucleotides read TGTGCCAGCAGTTACCGAGTTCAGCTGGGACAGAACACCGGGGAGCTGTTTTTT. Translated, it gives CASSYRVQLGQNTGELFF.

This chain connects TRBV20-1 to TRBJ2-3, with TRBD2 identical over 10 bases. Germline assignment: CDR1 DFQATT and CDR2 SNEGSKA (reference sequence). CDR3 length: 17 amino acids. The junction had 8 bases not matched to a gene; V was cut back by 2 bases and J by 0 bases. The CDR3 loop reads CSARSVGTSDSTDTQYF. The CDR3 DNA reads TGCAGTGCTAGATCGGTAGGGACTAGCGATAGCACAGATACGCAGTATTTT.

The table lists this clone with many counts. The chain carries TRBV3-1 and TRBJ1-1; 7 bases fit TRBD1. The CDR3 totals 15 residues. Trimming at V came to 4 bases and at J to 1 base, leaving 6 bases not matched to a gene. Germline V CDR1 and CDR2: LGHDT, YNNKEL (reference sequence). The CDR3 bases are TGTGCCAGCAGCCTAACAGGGGCAGGGAACACTGAAGCTTTCTTT. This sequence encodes CASSLTGAGNTEAFF.